One and the same sample provided the 20 T cell receptor beta chains below, sequenced in a study of T-cell reconstitution after alpha-beta-depleted transplantation in children. Unique molecular identifiers were used in preparing the TCRbeta library. TCRdb independently ran MiXCR on the PCR reads; one entry per CDR3 protein. This sample has some 500,000 distinct CDR3 sequences, with approximately 16% found just once. Sample: PBMCs from the stem cell graft donor, taken from the stem cell graft. These receptors were obtained from a human donor who donated a stem cell graft to a child with acute lymphoblastic leukemia.

The CDR3 DNA is TGTGCCAGCAGTGAACAAGGGGCCTCCTCCTACGAGCAGTACTTC. It translates to CASSEQGASSYEQYF. The chain links TRBV2 to TRBJ2-7; D possibly corresponds to TRBD1 (5 bases). The CDR3 has 15 amino acids. V was clipped by 2 bases and J by 0 bases, with 11 bases between them. Germline lookup yields CDR1 SNHLY and CDR2 FYNNEI.

The chain has TRBV18 and TRBJ2-2; no clear D. The CDR3 totals 16 residues. The germline V and J ends were trimmed by 4 bases and 2 bases, with 14 bases remaining between them. Germline V gene data show CDR1 as KGHSH and CDR2 as LQKENI. CDR3: CASSLLSVRNTGELFF. Here the CDR3 DNA reads TGTGCCAGCTCACTGCTTTCAGTACGAAACACCGGGGAGCTGTTTTTT. The variable domain in full, completed from reference TRBV18 and TRBJ2-2, reads NAGVMQNPRHLVRRRGQEARLRCSPMKGHSHVYWYRQLPEEGLKFMVYLQKENIIDESGMPKERFSAEFPKEGPSILRIQQVVRGDSAAYFCASSLLSVRNTGELFFGEGSRLTVL.

This rearrangement joins TRBV5-5 to TRBJ2-1; no reliable D call. V was clipped by 8 bases and J by 5 bases, with 14 bases between them. This CDR3 comprises 13 residues. CDR1 is SGHKS and CDR2 is YYEKEE in the germline V gene (reference sequence). The CDR3 sequence: CASFGPKNNEQFF. In DNA, the CDR3 is TGTGCCAGTTTCGGACCGAAAAACAATGAGCAGTTCTTC.

J is TRBJ2-3 and V is TRBV7-9; unclear D gene. This CDR3 has 15 residues. Trimming removed 6 bases from V and 2 bases from J, with 15 bases in between. CDR1 is SEHNR and CDR2 is FQNEAQ in the germline V gene (reference sequence). Here the CDR3 reads CASSGALGTTDTQYF. The DNA for the CDR3 is TGTGCCAGCAGTGGAGCCCTGGGCACCACAGATACGCAGTATTTT. The entire variable domain, with the rest obtained from reference TRBV7-9 and TRBJ2-3, is as follows: DTGVSQNPRHKITKRGQNVTFRCDPISEHNRLYWYRQTLGQGPEFLTYFQNEAQLEKSRLLSDRFSAERPKGSFSTLEIQRTEQGDSAMYLCASSGALGTTDTQYFGPGTRLTVL.

This clonotype was picked up a small number of times. The gene calls are TRBV5-1 and TRBJ2-5; 7 bases agree with TRBD1. V shed 0 bases and J 1 base; nucleotides not matched to a gene: 6. Germline lookup yields CDR1 SGHRS and CDR2 YFSETQ. This CDR3 contains 16 residues. The CDR3, as DNA: TGCGCCAGCAGCTTGGAAGCAGGGGGTGGCCAAGAGACCCAGTACTTC. Translated, it gives CASSLEAGGGQETQYF.

This clonotype came up many times. The chain is built from TRBV9 and TRBJ2-5, with a tentative D call TRBD2 (6 bases). V was shortened by 4 bases and J by 1 base, with 11 bases between the two germline ends. Germline CDR1 SGDLS, CDR2 YYNGEE. The CDR3 loop spans 14 amino acids. The CDR3 spells CASSPLTSQETQYF. The CDR3, as DNA: TGTGCCAGCAGCCCCCTGACTAGCCAAGAGACCCAGTACTTC.

This clonotype appeared a single time. The rearrangement uses TRBV7-7 and TRBJ2-6; D is uncertain. Trimming removed 5 bases from V and 0 bases from J, with 8 bases in between. The germline CDR1 and CDR2 sequences are SSHAT and FNYEAQ (reference sequence). The CDR3 spans 15 residues. CDR3 loop: CASSLADSGANVLTF. CDR3 DNA: TGTGCCAGCAGCCTCGCGGACTCTGGGGCCAACGTCCTGACTTTC.

The V gene is TRBV7-2, the J gene TRBJ1-5; D unclear. The CDR3 is 12 amino acids. Germline CDR1 is SGHTA and CDR2 is FQGNSA. The V and J ends lost 5 bases and 13 bases respectively, with 15 bases between them. The CDR3 reads CASSSRMGGQHF. DNA for the CDR3: TGTGCCAGCAGCAGTCGGATGGGTGGGCAGCATTTT.

This clonotype was recorded a few times. V gene TRBV6-5 combines with J gene TRBJ1-5; D may be TRBD1 (5 bases). Per the germline V gene, CDR1 is MNHEY and CDR2 is SVGAGI. This CDR3 contains 15 residues. Trimming took 6 bases from V and 0 from J, leaving 12 bases between them. Here the CDR3 reads CASSSGRYSNQPQHF. CDR3 nucleotides: TGTGCCAGCAGCTCAGGGAGGTATAGCAATCAGCCCCAGCATTTT.

This clonotype appeared many times. This chain connects TRBV29-1 to TRBJ1-1; D call uncertain. Per germline, CDR1 SQVTM and CDR2 ANQGSEA. The ends were cut back, 1 base at V and 5 bases at J, with 8 bases in the middle. This CDR3 region has 12 residues. This CDR3 is CSVEGGGTEAFF. In nucleotides, the CDR3 is TGCAGCGTTGAAGGGGGAGGAACTGAAGCTTTCTTT.

This clonotype has only a few counts. This chain's CDR3 is CASSLTGEADTQYF. The CDR3 nucleotides read TGCGCCAGCAGCTTGACAGGGGAGGCAGATACGCAGTATTTT. The chain combines TRBV5-1 with TRBJ2-3; tentative D call: TRBD1 (7 bases). Trimming took off 1 base at V and 4 bases at J, with 10 bases between the two ends. The CDR3 consists of 14 residues. Germline-derived CDR1 and CDR2 are SGHRS and YFSETQ.

The chain combines TRBV7-9 with TRBJ2-7; no clear D. The CDR3 is 14 residues long. CDR1 and CDR2 (germline): SEHNR, FQNEAQ (reference sequence). Between the trimmed V and J ends, which lost 2 bases and 0 bases, there was a span of 8 bases. Here the CDR3 DNA reads TGTGCCAGCAGCTTAATCCAGAGCTCCTACGAGCAGTACTTC. It is translated as CASSLIQSSYEQYF.

This clonotype showed up just a few times. The rearrangement uses TRBV5-6 and TRBJ2-1, with 8 bases identical to TRBD1. V was pared by 6 bases and J by 7 bases, with 24 bases of the junction left unmatched. Germline V gives CDR1 SGHDT, CDR2 YYEEEE. The CDR3 runs 19 residues. CDR3 protein: CASTRPGQVPFNRLNEQFF. The CDR3 DNA sequence: TGTGCCAGCACCCGTCCGGGACAGGTACCCTTTAATCGGCTGAATGAGCAGTTCTTC.

V is TRBV7-9 and J is TRBJ2-5; D ambiguous. Deletions cut 5 bases from V and 0 bases from J, with 16 bases between. Germline assignment: CDR1 SEHNR and CDR2 FQNEAQ (reference sequence). The CDR3 is 16 amino acids. The CDR3 loop is CASSAPLADYQETQYF. As DNA, the CDR3 is TGTGCCAGCAGCGCCCCCTTAGCTGATTACCAAGAGACCCAGTACTTC.

This chain uses TRBV11-3 with TRBJ2-1; 11 bases fit TRBD2. The CDR3 is 17 amino acids. The ends lost 0 bases at V and 9 bases at J; junction bases unmatched: 10. Germline CDR1 and CDR2: SGHNT and YENEEA. The CDR3 nucleotides read TGTGCCAGCAGCTTAGATCTTCCTAGCGGGAGGAAAGGTGAGCAGTTCTTC. This gives the protein CASSLDLPSGRKGEQFF.

In its sample, this clonotype was seen a few times. The chain couples TRBV29-1 to TRBJ2-7; either TRBD1 or TRBD2 may supply D (6 bases each). Germline assignment: CDR1 SQVTM and CDR2 ANQGSEA. The length of the CDR3 is 13 residues. V gave up 4 bases and J gave up 6 bases, with 16 bases separating them. CDR3 amino acids: CSVVGYGGLEQYF. The CDR3 region has the DNA TGCAGCGTTGTTGGATACGGGGGCCTCGAGCAGTACTTC.

The V call is TRBV2, the J call TRBJ1-1; D remains ambiguous. V lost 2 bases, J lost 0 bases, and 13 bases lay in between. The CDR3 is 16 amino acids. CDR1 is SNHLY, CDR2 FYNNEI, per germline. The CDR3 sequence is CASSEQGGSLNTEAFF. The CDR3 DNA sequence: TGTGCCAGCAGTGAACAAGGCGGATCGTTGAACACTGAAGCTTTCTTT.

This clonotype occurred a few times. The rearrangement links TRBV20-1 to TRBJ2-1, with D maybe TRBD2 (5 bases). The CDR3 is 16 residues long. V shed 5 bases and J shed 0 bases, with 17 bases lying between them. Germline-derived CDR1 and CDR2 are DFQATT and SNEGSKA (reference sequence). The CDR3 DNA follows: TGCAGTGCTGAGACTATAGCGCGGAGCTCCTACAATGAGCAGTTCTTC. Translation gives CSAETIARSSYNEQFF.

The chain carries TRBV5-1 and TRBJ2-2; TRBD2 is a possible D gene (5 bases). The CDR3 is 14 amino acids. V lost 0 bases, J lost 7 bases, and 10 bases lay in between. CDR1 SGHRS and CDR2 YFSETQ come from the germline V gene. The DNA for the CDR3 is TGCGCCAGCAGCTTGGACGGGAACGGCGGGGAGCTGTTTTTT. This sequence encodes CASSLDGNGGELFF.

This clonotype was recorded a few times. The chain couples TRBV6-2 or TRBV6-3 to TRBJ1-2; D remains ambiguous. Looked up from germline, CDR1 is MNHEY and CDR2 is SVGEGT. V lost 2 bases and J lost 4, with 14 bases in between. There are 15 residues in the CDR3. The CDR3 coding sequence is TGTGCCAGCAGTTACGGCGGTAAAGAAATCTATGGCTACACCTTC. Its protein product is CASSYGGKEIYGYTF.